This entry lists 2 T cell receptor beta chains sequenced from one sample in a study of HIV-infected children after antiretroviral therapy interruption. Specified treatment: PENTA 11 planned treatment interruption arm or continuous ART arm. Unique molecular identifiers were included in an RNA-based 3' RACE TCR library. MiXCR was run by TCRdb on the 3' RACE reads, yielding one entry per CDR3 protein. This sample has some 51,000 distinct CDR3 sequences; around 4% occur once, and the top ten carry 0.7%. The specimen was CD45RA+ CD4+ T cells from PBMCs, pooled from several time points, collected from a donor given antiretroviral therapy, either interrupted or continuous. Documented subset: naive CD4+ CD45RA+ CD45RO- T cells. These receptors were taken from a pool of human donors with HIV.

This clonotype was seen repeatedly, ten times or more. The J gene is TRBJ2-1, the V gene TRBV20-1; TRBD2 agrees at 10 bases. The CDR3 totals 12 residues. After removal of 5 bases from V and 6 bases from J, the junction contained 1 base not matched to a gene. Germline V gives CDR1 DFQATT, CDR2 SNEGSKA (reference sequence). CDR3 protein: CSAERGGNEQFF. Written as DNA, the CDR3 is TGCAGTGCTGAGCGGGGGGGCAATGAGCAGTTCTTC.

The V call is TRBV4-2, the J call TRBJ2-3; 8 nucleotides align to TRBD2. This CDR3 is built from 16 residues. After removal of 3 bases from V and 7 bases from J, the junction contained 12 bases not matched to a gene. Germline V lookup: CDR1 LGHNA, CDR2 YNFKEQ. The CDR3 sequence: CASSQSRGAPGHTQYF. The CDR3 region has the DNA TGTGCCAGCAGCCAGTCGCGGGGGGCTCCAGGACATACGCAGTATTTT.